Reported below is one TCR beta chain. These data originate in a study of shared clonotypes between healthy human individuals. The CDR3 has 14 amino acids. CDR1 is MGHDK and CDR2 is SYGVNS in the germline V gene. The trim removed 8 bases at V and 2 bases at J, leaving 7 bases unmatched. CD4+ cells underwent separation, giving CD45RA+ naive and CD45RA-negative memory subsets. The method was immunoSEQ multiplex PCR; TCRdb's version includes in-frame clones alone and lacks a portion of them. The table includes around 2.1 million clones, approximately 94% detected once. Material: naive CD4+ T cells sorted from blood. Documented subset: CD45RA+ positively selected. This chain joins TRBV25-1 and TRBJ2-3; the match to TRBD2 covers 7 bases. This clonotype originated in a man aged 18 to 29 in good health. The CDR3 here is CASGRGENTDTQYF. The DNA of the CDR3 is TGTGCCAGCGGCCGGGGGGAGAACACAGATACGCAGTATTTT.